The 13 T cell receptor beta chains in this list originate from one sample, sequenced in a study of cytomegalovirus exposure and HLA in healthy donors. Using immunoSEQ multiplex PCR, the repertoire was profiled, and TCRdb retains in-frame clones only, with some absent. The sample has some 250,000 clones; nearly 90% are singletons. What was sequenced was PBMCs. The receptors stem from a woman in her late teens or twenties in good health and CMV-seronegative.

The chain joins TRBV29-1 to TRBJ2-2; maybe TRBD2 (7 bases). Germline lookup yields CDR1 SQVTM and CDR2 ANQGSEA. The length of the CDR3 is 12 residues. Trimming removed 3 bases from V and 6 bases from J, with 8 bases in between. The CDR3 spells CSVEGGPGELFF. The CDR3 nucleotides are TGCAGCGTTGAGGGGGGGCCCGGGGAGCTGTTTTTT.

V gene TRBV5-5 combines with J gene TRBJ2-7; a weak D match, TRBD1 (6 bases). Trimming stripped 4 bases from V and 3 bases from J, with 8 bases between. The CDR3 spans 12 residues. Germline V gives CDR1 SGHKS, CDR2 YYEKEE (reference sequence). CDR3 region: CASSGQFYEQYV. The CDR3, as DNA: TGTGCCAGCAGCGGACAGTTCTACGAGCAGTACGTC.

The chain links TRBV29-1 to TRBJ2-1; D is perhaps TRBD2 (6 bases). CDR1 and CDR2 (germline): SQVTM, ANQGSEA. V lost 7 bases to trimming and J lost 1 base, with 17 bases between them. The length of the CDR3 is 15 residues. In DNA form, the CDR3 reads TGCAGCGCACCCCTGACGGGGGAGTCCTACAATGAGCAGTTCTTC. Amino acids: CSAPLTGESYNEQFF.

This clone was recorded once. This chain uses TRBV5-7 with TRBJ1-5; no clear D. TRBV5-7 is an ORF for which the function is uncertain. The CDR3 covers 16 residues. V shed 1 base and J shed 1 base, with 12 bases lying between them. Written as DNA, the CDR3 is TGTGCCAGCAGCTTGAAAGTCAGGCGAAGCAATCAGCCCCAGCATTTT. Translation gives CASSLKVRRSNQPQHF.

For the CDR3, the DNA is TGTGCCAGCAGCCACCCCGGGAACTACAATGAGCAGTTCTTC. Residues: CASSHPGNYNEQFF. The V call is TRBV27, the J call TRBJ2-1; tentatively, D is TRBD2 (5 bases). The CDR3 length is 14 residues. Trimming took 6 bases from V and 3 from J, leaving 12 bases between them. Germline lookup yields CDR1 MNHEY and CDR2 SMNVEV (reference sequence).

The chain has TRBV7-3 and TRBJ2-2; D unresolved. Trimming stripped 4 bases from V and 10 bases from J, with 7 bases between. The CDR3 consists of 11 residues. Germline CDR1 and CDR2: SGHTA and FQGTGA. The CDR3 bases are TGTGCCAGCAGCTCCACAGCGGAGCTGTTTTTT. Protein: CASSSTAELFF. Variable domain in full (rest from reference TRBV7-3 and TRBJ2-2): GAGVSQTPSNKVTEKGKYVELRCDPISGHTALYWYRQSLGQGPEFLIYFQGTGAADDSGLPNDRFFAVRPEGSVSTLKIQRTERGDSAVYLCASSSTAELFFGEGSRLTVL.

The genes are TRBV5-4 and TRBJ1-2, with 9 bases identical to TRBD1. After removal of 4 bases from V and 8 bases from J, the junction contained 12 bases not matched to a gene. The length of the CDR3 is 15 residues. Germline values: CDR1 SGHNT, CDR2 YYREEE (reference sequence). The CDR3 loop is CASSMGTGNLFGYTF. DNA of the CDR3: TGTGCCAGCAGCATGGGGACAGGGAATTTGTTCGGCTACACCTTC.

This clone turned up a few times. The J gene is TRBJ2-2, the V gene TRBV7-9; D is uncertain. The V gene's germline CDR1 is SEHNR and CDR2 FQNEAQ (reference sequence). Deletions cut 1 base from V and 0 bases from J, with 6 bases between. This CDR3 is built from 15 residues. CDR3 nucleotides: TGTGCCAGCAGCTTAGGAAGCGCGAACACCGGGGAGCTGTTTTTT. This sequence encodes CASSLGSANTGELFF.

The rearrangement links TRBV7-2 to TRBJ1-1, with TRBD1 matching 8 bases. CDR1 and CDR2 from the germline V gene are SGHTA and FQGNSA. Losses at the gene ends were 5 bases for V and 8 bases for J; bases not matched to a gene: 7. This CDR3 spans 13 amino acids. The CDR3 is CASSPGQGLEAFF. As DNA, the CDR3 is TGTGCCAGCAGCCCCGGACAGGGACTCGAAGCTTTCTTT.

This chain joins TRBV6-5 and TRBJ2-7; D gene ambiguous. CDR3 length equals 13 residues. Trimming removed 2 bases at V and 2 bases at J, with 7 bases between. Germline lookup yields CDR1 MNHEY and CDR2 SVGAGI. The CDR3 spells CASSYGLTYEQYV. CDR3 in DNA: TGTGCCAGCAGTTACGGGCTTACCTACGAGCAGTACGTC.

V usage is TRBV18 and J usage is TRBJ2-5, with 9 bases lining up with TRBD2. Per germline, CDR1 KGHSH and CDR2 LQKENI. CDR3 length: 16 residues. With V trimmed by 3 bases and J by 5 bases, 10 bases remained unmatched. The CDR3 bases are TGTGCCAGCTCACCGGTCGGCGGGGGGGCTTTGGAGACCCAGTACTTC. Protein sequence: CASSPVGGGALETQYF.

The J gene is TRBJ1-3, the V gene TRBV5-1; D gene uncertain. Germline V lookup: CDR1 SGHRS, CDR2 YFSETQ. The CDR3 consists of 15 residues. Trimming removed 0 bases from V and 4 bases from J, with 11 bases in between. The DNA of the CDR3 is TGCGCCAGCAGCTTGGGGTTCCCAGAAGGAAACACCATATATTTT. It is translated as CASSLGFPEGNTIYF.

J is TRBJ1-5 and V is TRBV15; TRBD1 matches at 7 bases. This CDR3 contains 15 residues. Germline CDR1 and CDR2: LNHNV and YYDKDF (reference sequence). V lost 4 bases, J lost 0 bases, and 3 bases stayed unmatched. CDR3 region: CATSIGTDSNQPQHF. Here the CDR3 DNA reads TGTGCCACCAGCATCGGGACAGATAGCAATCAGCCCCAGCATTTT.